This T cell receptor (beta chain) was sequenced during a study of cytomegalovirus exposure and HLA in healthy donors. Looking at the study overall: Caucasian-associated ancestry cluster membership applied to over 80% of approximately 420 genotyped donors. General study results and limits: A few of the chains that were CMV-associated were confirmed in vitro to be specific for CMV antigens. Sequencing likely generated an artifact that appeared as a cluster of highly shared sequence variants.

CDR3 length equals 14 residues. Germline CDR1 is MNHEY and CDR2 is SVGAGI. The V end lost 6 bases, the J end lost 0 bases, and 11 bases lay between the germline ends. The PCR contained 60 Vbeta and 13 Jbeta primers. TCRdb's table, derived via immunoSEQ multiplex PCR, lists solely in-frame clones and lacks some. This table holds roughly 120,000 clones, about 72% found once. This clone was seen at least ten times. Antigen specificity is unknown. The clonotype was recovered from a man aged 45-60 years in good health and CMV-seropositive. The sequenced sample consisted of PBMCs. The chain has TRBV6-5 and TRBJ1-2; D is unresolved. CDR3 residues: CASSPTDSNYGYTF. CDR3 DNA: TGTGCCAGCAGCCCCACGGACTCTAACTATGGCTACACCTTC.